The rows below give T cell receptor beta chains drawn from one sample of a study of T-cell reconstitution after alpha-beta-depleted transplantation in children. Each CDR3 protein is one row after TCRdb ran MiXCR on the PCR reads. The sample lists a few hundred thousand distinct CDR3 sequences, 15% to 20% occurring once. Sample: PBMCs from the stem cell graft donor, taken from the stem cell graft. Receptors were obtained from a human donor who donated a stem cell graft to a child with acute lymphoblastic leukemia. CDR3s include the opening cysteine and the closing phenylalanine or tryptophan. The D gene is left open where the match is weak. Clone size is not always given. Where it is, it says once, few, many or a class for expanded clones.

v_gene: TRBV20-1
abundance: -
j_gene: TRBJ2-2
d_gene: TRBD2
CDR3nt: TGCAGTGCTAGAAGACTAGCGGGAGGGTCCATCTGGACCGGGGAGCTGTTTTTT
CDR3aa: CSARRLAGGSIWTGELFF

v_gene: TRBV13
abundance: -
j_gene: TRBJ1-1
d_gene: -
CDR3nt: TGTGCCAGCAGCTTTCACGAGGGGATGGGGGACACTGAAGCTTTCTTT
CDR3aa: CASSFHEGMGDTEAFF

v_gene: TRBV3-1
abundance: -
j_gene: TRBJ2-1
d_gene: -
CDR3nt: TGTGCCAGCAGCCAAGATTGGGGGCACTACAATGAGCAGTTCTTC
CDR3aa: CASSQDWGHYNEQFF

v_gene: TRBV5-1
abundance: many
j_gene: TRBJ2-1
d_gene: -
CDR3nt: TGCGCCAGCAGCGACCTCAATGAGCAGTTCTTC
CDR3aa: CASSDLNEQFF

v_gene: TRBV5-5
abundance: -
j_gene: TRBJ2-5
d_gene: -
CDR3nt: TGTGCCAGCAGCGGTTCGTTAGTTCAAGAGACCCAGTACTTC
CDR3aa: CASSGSLVQETQYF

v_gene: TRBV24-1
abundance: few
j_gene: TRBJ2-3
d_gene: TRBD2
CDR3nt: TGTGCCACCAGTGATAAAAGCGGGAGGTACACAGATACGCAGTATTTT
CDR3aa: CATSDKSGRYTDTQYF

v_gene: TRBV6-5
abundance: few
j_gene: TRBJ2-7
d_gene: TRBD2
CDR3nt: TGTGCCAGCAGTTGGACTAGCGGGAGAGCCTACGAGCAGTACTTC
CDR3aa: CASSWTSGRAYEQYF

v_gene: TRBV12-3/TRBV12-4
abundance: -
j_gene: TRBJ2-1
d_gene: TRBD2
CDR3nt: TGTGCCAGCAGCTTATATCCGGGACTAGCGGGAGATGAGCAGTTCTTC
CDR3aa: CASSLYPGLAGDEQFF

v_gene: TRBV20-1
abundance: -
j_gene: TRBJ2-7
d_gene: TRBD2
CDR3nt: TGCAGTGCTAGAGCCCCTGAGCGGGAGTGGGTCGAGCAGTACTTC
CDR3aa: CSARAPEREWVEQYF

v_gene: TRBV5-1
abundance: -
j_gene: TRBJ1-1
d_gene: TRBD1
CDR3nt: TGCGCCAGCAGCCCGGGACAGGACGTGAACACTGAAGCTTTCTTT
CDR3aa: CASSPGQDVNTEAFF

v_gene: TRBV12-3/TRBV12-4
abundance: -
j_gene: TRBJ2-1
d_gene: -
CDR3nt: TGTGCCAGCAGTTTAGCTGTTTATGAGCAGTTCTTC
CDR3aa: CASSLAVYEQFF

v_gene: TRBV27
abundance: -
j_gene: TRBJ2-2
d_gene: TRBD2
CDR3nt: TGTGCCAGCAGTTTCGTATATAGCGGGAGAAACACCGGGGAGCTGTTTTTT
CDR3aa: CASSFVYSGRNTGELFF

v_gene: TRBV6-5
abundance: -
j_gene: TRBJ1-5
d_gene: TRBD1
CDR3nt: TGTGCCAGCAGTTTGGTAGGGACAGGGGCCGGGAGCAATCAGCCCCAGCATTTT
CDR3aa: CASSLVGTGAGSNQPQHF

v_gene: TRBV6-1
abundance: -
j_gene: TRBJ1-2
d_gene: -
CDR3nt: TGTGCCAGCAGTGAAGCGGGAAATCCCATCTATGGCTACACCTTC
CDR3aa: CASSEAGNPIYGYTF

v_gene: TRBV6-5
abundance: few
j_gene: TRBJ2-1
d_gene: -
CDR3nt: TGTGCCAGCAGTTACCAAGGGTCGGAGCAGTTCTTC
CDR3aa: CASSYQGSEQFF

v_gene: TRBV29-1
abundance: -
j_gene: TRBJ2-3
d_gene: TRBD2
CDR3nt: TGCAGCGTGGGCGGGGGACTGATCACAGATACGCAGTATTTT
CDR3aa: CSVGGGLITDTQYF

v_gene: TRBV7-8
abundance: once
j_gene: TRBJ1-3
d_gene: -
CDR3nt: TGTGCCAGCAGCCCCTTCCGGACTGGAAACACCATGTATTTT
CDR3aa: CASSPFRTGNTMYF